Below, 6 T cell receptor beta chains from the same sample are listed, as sequenced in a study of blood T cells in healthy people across ages. Using a J-beta primer mix together with a sample-barcoded 5' primer, a second PCR was run for roughly 6 to 12 cycles. MiXCR, applied by TCRdb to the 5' RACE reads, yields one record per CDR3 protein. The table has 720,000 or so distinct CDR3 sequences, 35% to 50% seen once. The sample consisted of blood. The receptors were gathered from an elderly man in good health.

The CDR3 region has the DNA TGTGCCTGGAGTGTACGGGTAGGACAGGGTTCACCCCTCCACTTT. Residues: CAWSVRVGQGSPLHF. This chain joins TRBV30 and TRBJ1-6, with 8 bases that match TRBD1. With V trimmed by 0 bases and J by 9 bases, 7 bases remained unmatched. The CDR3 is 15 amino acids. Per the germline V gene, CDR1 is GTSNPN and CDR2 is SVGIG (reference sequence).

The rearrangement uses TRBV7-9 and TRBJ2-1; D gene uncertain. This CDR3 spans 13 amino acids. V was pared by 5 bases and J by 4 bases, with 9 bases between. CDR1 SEHNR and CDR2 FQNEAQ come from the germline V gene (reference sequence). The CDR3 DNA sequence: TGTGCCAGCAGCCCCGTACCGTACAATGAGCAGTTCTTC. The encoded protein is CASSPVPYNEQFF.

The chain joins TRBV5-1 to TRBJ2-3; D ambiguous. V was cut by 3 bases and J by 0 bases, with 8 bases left in between. This CDR3 is 14 amino acids long. Germline V CDR1 and CDR2: SGHRS, YFSETQ. CDR3 region: CASSSTSSTDTQYF. The CDR3 DNA reads TGCGCCAGCAGCTCGACATCTAGCACAGATACGCAGTATTTT.

The genes are TRBV5-1 and TRBJ2-5; D uncertain. Matching the DNA end better, TRBJ2-7 makes the J call doubtful. This CDR3 comprises 13 residues. The V gene's germline CDR1 is SGHRS and CDR2 YFSETQ. CDR3 in amino acids: CASSSPSRLEQYF. The DNA of the CDR3 is TGCGCCAGCAGCTCCCCCTCTAGGCTCGAGCAGTACTTC.

The rearrangement joins TRBV5-5 to TRBJ2-3; 7 bases align to TRBD1. The CDR3 contains 16 residues. V trimming: 4 bases; J trimming: 0 bases; junction bases outside the gene matches: 8. Germline assignment: CDR1 SGHKS and CDR2 YYEKEE (reference sequence). The CDR3 sequence is CASSPLDRHSTDTQYF. The CDR3 DNA follows: TGTGCCAGCAGCCCCCTGGACAGGCACAGCACAGATACGCAGTATTTT.

This clonotype was seen only a few times. This chain uses TRBV7-8 with TRBJ2-3; TRBD2 aligns across 8 bases. V lost 8 bases and J lost 3; bases outside the gene matches: 10. This CDR3 is built from 15 residues. Germline V gene lookup returns CDR1 SGHVS and CDR2 FQNEAQ. CDR3: CASASQRGPTDTQYF. CDR3 nucleotides: TGTGCCAGCGCATCACAGCGGGGGCCTACAGATACGCAGTATTTT.